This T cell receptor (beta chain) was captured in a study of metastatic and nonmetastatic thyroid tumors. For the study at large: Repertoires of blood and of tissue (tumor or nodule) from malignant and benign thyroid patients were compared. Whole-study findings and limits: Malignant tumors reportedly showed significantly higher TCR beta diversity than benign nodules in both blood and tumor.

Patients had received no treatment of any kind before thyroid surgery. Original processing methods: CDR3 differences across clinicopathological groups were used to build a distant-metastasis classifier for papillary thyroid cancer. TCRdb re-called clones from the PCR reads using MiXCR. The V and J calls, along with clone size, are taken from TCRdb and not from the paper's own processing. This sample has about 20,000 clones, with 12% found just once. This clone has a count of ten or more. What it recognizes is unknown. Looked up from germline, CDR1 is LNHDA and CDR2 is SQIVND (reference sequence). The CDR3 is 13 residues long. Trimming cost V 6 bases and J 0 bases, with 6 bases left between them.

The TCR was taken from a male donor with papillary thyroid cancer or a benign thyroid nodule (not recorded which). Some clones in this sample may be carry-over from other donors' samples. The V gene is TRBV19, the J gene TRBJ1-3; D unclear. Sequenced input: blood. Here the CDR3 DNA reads TGTGCCAGTAGCGGGTACTCTGGAAACACCATATATTTT. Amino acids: CASSGYSGNTIYF.